This T cell receptor beta chain was documented in a study of blood T cell repertoires in COVID-19. Study details: In each case, the material was cDNA or gDNA derived from T cells, B-cell-depleted T cells, or PBMCs.

This CDR3 contains 15 residues. The germline CDR1 and CDR2 sequences are LNHDA and SQIVND (reference sequence). J lost 0 bases, V lost 6 bases, and 7 bases had no gene match. Authors' processing steps: Amplification of reference gene primers provided the estimated nucleated cell counts. Profiled with immunoSEQ multiplex PCR; TCRdb holds only in-frame clones, not every one. The D gene and trimming were derived from the DNA, and the V and J assignments and clone size from that table. This table holds approximately 76,000 clones, 85% found once. The sequenced material came from peripheral blood. This clonotype originated in a woman over 75 with active or convalescent COVID-19. The V and J genes are TRBV19 and TRBJ2-7; 8 bases match TRBD1. The CDR3 here is CASRLGQGSSYEQYF. The CDR3 DNA reads as TGTGCCAGTAGGCTAGGACAGGGTTCCTCCTACGAGCAGTACTTC.